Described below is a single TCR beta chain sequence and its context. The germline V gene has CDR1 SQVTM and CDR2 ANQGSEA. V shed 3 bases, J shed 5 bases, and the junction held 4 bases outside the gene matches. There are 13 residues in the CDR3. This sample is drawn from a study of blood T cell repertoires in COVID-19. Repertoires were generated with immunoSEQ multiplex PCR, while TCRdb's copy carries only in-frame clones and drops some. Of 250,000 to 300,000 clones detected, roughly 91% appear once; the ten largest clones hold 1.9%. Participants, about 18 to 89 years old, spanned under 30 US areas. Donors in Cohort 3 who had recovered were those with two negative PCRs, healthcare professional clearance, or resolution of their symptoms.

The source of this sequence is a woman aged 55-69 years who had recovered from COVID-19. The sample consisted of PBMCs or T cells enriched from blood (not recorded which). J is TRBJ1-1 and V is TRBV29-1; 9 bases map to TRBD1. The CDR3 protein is CSVDLQGATEAFF. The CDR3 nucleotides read TGCAGCGTTGATTTACAGGGGGCAACTGAAGCTTTCTTT.